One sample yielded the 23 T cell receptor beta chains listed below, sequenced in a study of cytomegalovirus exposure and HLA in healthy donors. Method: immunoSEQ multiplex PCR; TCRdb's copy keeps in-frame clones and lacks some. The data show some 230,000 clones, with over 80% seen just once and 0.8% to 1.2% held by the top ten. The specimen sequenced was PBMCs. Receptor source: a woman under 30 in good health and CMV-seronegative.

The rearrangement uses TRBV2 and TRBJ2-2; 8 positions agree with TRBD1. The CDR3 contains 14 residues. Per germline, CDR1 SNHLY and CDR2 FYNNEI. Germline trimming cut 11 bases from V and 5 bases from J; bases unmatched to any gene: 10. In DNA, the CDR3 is TGTGCCGGCCGTAGGACAGGGCTGACCGGGGAGCTGTTTTTT. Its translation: CAGRRTGLTGELFF.

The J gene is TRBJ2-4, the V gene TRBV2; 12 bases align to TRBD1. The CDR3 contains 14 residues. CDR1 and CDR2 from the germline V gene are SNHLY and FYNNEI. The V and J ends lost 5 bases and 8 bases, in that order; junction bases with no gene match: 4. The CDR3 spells CASSWDRGQDIQYF. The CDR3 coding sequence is TGTGCCAGCAGTTGGGACAGGGGGCAAGACATTCAGTACTTC.

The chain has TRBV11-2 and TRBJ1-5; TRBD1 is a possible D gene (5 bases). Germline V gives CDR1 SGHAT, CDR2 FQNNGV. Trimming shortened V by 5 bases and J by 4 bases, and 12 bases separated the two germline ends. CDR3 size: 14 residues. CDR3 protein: CASSPAPGNQPQHF. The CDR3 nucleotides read TGTGCCAGCAGCCCCGCCCCAGGGAATCAGCCCCAGCATTTT.

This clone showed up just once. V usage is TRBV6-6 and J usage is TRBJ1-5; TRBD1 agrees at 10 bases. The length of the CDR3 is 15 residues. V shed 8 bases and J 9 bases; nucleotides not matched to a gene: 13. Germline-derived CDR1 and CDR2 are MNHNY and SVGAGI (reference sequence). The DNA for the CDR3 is TGTGCCAGCTATACAGGGGGGACAGGGGTTGGGCCCCAGCATTTT. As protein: CASYTGGTGVGPQHF.

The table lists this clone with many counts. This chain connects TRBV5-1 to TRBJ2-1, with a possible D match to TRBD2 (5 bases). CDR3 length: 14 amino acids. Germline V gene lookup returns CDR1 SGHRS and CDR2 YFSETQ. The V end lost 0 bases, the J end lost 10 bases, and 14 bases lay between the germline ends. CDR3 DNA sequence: TGCGCCAGCAGCTTGGGACTGGAGGTCGGAGAGCAGTTCTTC. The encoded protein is CASSLGLEVGEQFF.

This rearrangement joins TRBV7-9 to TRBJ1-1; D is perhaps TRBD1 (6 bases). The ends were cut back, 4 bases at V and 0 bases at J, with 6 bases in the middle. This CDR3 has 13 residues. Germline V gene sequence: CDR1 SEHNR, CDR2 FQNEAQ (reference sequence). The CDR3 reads CASSWGLNTEAFF. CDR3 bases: TGTGCCAGCAGCTGGGGGCTGAACACTGAAGCTTTCTTT.

CDR3 coding DNA: TGTGCCAGCAGCACCGGGACTAGCGGGAGTCGGGGGGAGACCCAGTACTTC. Its protein is CASSTGTSGSRGETQYF. The chain uses TRBV11-2 and TRBJ2-5, with TRBD2 identical over 14 bases. Germline-derived CDR1 and CDR2 are SGHAT and FQNNGV. Trimming at V came to 5 bases and at J to 5 bases, leaving 10 bases not matched to a gene. The CDR3 sequence is 17 residues long.

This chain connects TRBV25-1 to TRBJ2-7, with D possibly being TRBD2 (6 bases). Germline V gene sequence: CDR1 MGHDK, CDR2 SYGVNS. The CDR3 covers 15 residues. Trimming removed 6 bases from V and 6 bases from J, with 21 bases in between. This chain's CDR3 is CASRGGRTLRREQYF. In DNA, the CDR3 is TGTGCCAGCAGGGGAGGTAGGACCCTCCGTCGCGAGCAGTACTTC.

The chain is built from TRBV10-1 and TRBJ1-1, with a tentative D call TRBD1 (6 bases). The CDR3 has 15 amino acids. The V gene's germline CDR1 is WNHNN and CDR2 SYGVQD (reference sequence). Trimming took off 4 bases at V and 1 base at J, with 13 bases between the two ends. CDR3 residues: CASSATGPWNTEAFF. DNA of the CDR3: TGCGCCAGCAGTGCTACAGGGCCTTGGAACACTGAAGCTTTCTTT.

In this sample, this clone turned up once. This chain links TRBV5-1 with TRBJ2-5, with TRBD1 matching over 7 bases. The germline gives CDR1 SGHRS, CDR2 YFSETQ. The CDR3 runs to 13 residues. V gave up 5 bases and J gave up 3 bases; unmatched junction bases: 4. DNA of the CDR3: TGCGCCAGCAGTAGACAGGGAGAAGAGACCCAGTACTTC. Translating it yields CASSRQGEETQYF.

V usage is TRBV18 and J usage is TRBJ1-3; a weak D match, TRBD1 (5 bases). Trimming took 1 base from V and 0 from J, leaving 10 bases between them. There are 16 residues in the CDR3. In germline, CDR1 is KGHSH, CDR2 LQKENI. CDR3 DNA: TGTGCCAGCTCACCACAGGGGTCGAGCTCTGGAAACACCATATATTTT. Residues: CASSPQGSSSGNTIYF.

CDR3 sequence (DNA): TGTGCCAGCAGCTCCTCGCGGCAGTCCTACCCCCAATCCTACGAGCAGTACTTC. Protein sequence: CASSSSRQSYPQSYEQYF. The chain employs TRBV7-9 and TRBJ2-7; D remains ambiguous. The CDR3 spans 18 residues. V was shortened by 4 bases and J by 1 base, with 23 bases between the two germline ends. Germline lookup yields CDR1 SEHNR and CDR2 FQNEAQ (reference sequence).

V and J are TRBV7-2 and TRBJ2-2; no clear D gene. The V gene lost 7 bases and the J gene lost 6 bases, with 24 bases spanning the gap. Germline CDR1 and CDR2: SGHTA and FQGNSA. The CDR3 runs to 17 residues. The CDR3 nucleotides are TGTGCCAGCACCCCAAATCCGTTCTCCATACTCCCCGGGGAGCTGTTTTTT. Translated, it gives CASTPNPFSILPGELFF. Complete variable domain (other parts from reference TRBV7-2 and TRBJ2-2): GAGVSQSPSNKVTEKGKDVELRCDPISGHTALYWYRQSLGQGLEFLIYFQGNSAPDKSGLPSDRFSAERTGGSVSTLTIQRTQQEDSAVYLCASTPNPFSILPGELFFGEGSRLTVL.

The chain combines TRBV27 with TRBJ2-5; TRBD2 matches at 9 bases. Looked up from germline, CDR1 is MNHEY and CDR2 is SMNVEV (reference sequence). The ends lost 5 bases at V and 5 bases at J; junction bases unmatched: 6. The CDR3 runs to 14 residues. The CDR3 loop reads CASSTIAGAETQYF. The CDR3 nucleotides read TGTGCCAGCAGTACCATAGCGGGAGCGGAGACCCAGTACTTC.

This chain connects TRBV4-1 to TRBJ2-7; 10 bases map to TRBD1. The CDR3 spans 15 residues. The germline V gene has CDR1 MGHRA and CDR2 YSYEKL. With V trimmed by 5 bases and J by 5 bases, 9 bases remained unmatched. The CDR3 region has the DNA TGCGCCAGCAGCGAACCCGGGACAGGGGATAACGAGCAGTACTTC. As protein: CASSEPGTGDNEQYF.

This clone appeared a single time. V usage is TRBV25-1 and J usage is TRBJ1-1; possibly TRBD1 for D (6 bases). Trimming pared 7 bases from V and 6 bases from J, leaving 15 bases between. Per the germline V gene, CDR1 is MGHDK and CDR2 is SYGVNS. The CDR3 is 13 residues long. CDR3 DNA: TGTGCCAGCACAAAAACTAGACAGGCTGAAGCTTTCTTT. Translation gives CASTKTRQAEAFF.

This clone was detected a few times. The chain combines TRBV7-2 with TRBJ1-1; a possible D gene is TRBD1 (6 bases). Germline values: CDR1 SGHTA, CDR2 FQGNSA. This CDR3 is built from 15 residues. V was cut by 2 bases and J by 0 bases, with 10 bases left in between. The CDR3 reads CASSLNRVLNTEAFF. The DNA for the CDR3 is TGTGCCAGCAGCTTAAACAGGGTATTGAACACTGAAGCTTTCTTT. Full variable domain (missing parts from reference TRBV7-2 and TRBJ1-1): GAGVSQSPSNKVTEKGKDVELRCDPISGHTALYWYRQSLGQGLEFLIYFQGNSAPDKSGLPSDRFSAERTGGSVSTLTIQRTQQEDSAVYLCASSLNRVLNTEAFFGQGTRLTVV.

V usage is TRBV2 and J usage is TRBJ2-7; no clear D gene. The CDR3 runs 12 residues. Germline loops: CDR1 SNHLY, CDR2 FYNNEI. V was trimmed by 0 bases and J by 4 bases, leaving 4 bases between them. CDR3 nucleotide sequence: TGTGCCAGCAGTGAAGCGTCTTACGAGCAGTACTTC. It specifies CASSEASYEQYF.

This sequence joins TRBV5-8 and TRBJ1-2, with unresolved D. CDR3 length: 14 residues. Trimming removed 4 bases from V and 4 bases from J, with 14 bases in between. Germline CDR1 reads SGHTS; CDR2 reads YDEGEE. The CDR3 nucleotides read TGTGCCAGCAGCCTAATCGAGGCCAGCTATGGCTACACCTTC. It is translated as CASSLIEASYGYTF.

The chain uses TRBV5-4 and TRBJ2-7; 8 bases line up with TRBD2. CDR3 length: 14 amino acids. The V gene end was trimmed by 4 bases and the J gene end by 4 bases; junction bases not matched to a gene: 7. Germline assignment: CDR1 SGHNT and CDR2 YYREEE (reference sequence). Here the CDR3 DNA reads TGTGCCAGCAGCCCGGCGGGGGGTTCGTACGAGCAGTACTTC. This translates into CASSPAGGSYEQYF.

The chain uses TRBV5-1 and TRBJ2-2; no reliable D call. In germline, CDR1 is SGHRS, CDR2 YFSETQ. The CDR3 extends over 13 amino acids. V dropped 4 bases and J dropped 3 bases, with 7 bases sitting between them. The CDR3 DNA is TGCGCCAGCAGCCGCGAGGACACCGGGGAGCTGTTTTTT. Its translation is CASSREDTGELFF. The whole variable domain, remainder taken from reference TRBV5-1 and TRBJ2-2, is KAGVTQTPRYLIKTRGQQVTLSCSPISGHRSVSWYQQTPGQGLQFLFEYFSETQRNKGNFPGRFSGRQFSNSRSEMNVSTLELGDSALYLCASSREDTGELFFGEGSRLTVL.

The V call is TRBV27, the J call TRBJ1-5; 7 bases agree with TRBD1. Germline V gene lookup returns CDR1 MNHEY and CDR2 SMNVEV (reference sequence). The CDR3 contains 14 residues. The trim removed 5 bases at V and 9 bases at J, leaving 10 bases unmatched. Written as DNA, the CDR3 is TGTGCCAGCAGTGCCGACAGGGCCGTCGGGCCCCAGCATTTT. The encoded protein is CASSADRAVGPQHF.

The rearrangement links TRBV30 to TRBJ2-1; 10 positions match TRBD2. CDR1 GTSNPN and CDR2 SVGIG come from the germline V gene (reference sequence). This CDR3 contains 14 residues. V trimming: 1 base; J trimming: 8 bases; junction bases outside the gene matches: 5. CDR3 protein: CAWSALAGVDEQFF. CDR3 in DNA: TGTGCCTGGAGTGCTCTAGCGGGAGTCGATGAGCAGTTCTTC.